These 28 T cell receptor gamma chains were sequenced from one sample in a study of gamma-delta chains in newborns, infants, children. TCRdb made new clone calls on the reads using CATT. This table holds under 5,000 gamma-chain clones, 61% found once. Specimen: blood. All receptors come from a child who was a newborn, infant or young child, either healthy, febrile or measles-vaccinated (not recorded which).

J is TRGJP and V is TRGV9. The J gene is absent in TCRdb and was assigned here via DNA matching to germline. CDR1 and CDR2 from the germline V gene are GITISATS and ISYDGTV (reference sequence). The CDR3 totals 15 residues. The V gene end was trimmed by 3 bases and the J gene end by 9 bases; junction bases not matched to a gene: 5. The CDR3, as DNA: TGTGCCTTGTGGGAGAGAGGGTTGGGCAAAAAAATCAAGGTATTT. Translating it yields CALWERGLGKKIKVF.

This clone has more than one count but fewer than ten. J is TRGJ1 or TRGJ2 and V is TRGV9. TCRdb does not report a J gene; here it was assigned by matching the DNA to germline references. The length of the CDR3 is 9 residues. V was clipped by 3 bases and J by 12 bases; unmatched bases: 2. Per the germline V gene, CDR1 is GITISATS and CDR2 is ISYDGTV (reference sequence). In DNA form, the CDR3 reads TGTGCCTTGTGGGAGTTGAAACTCTTT. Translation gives CALWELKLF.

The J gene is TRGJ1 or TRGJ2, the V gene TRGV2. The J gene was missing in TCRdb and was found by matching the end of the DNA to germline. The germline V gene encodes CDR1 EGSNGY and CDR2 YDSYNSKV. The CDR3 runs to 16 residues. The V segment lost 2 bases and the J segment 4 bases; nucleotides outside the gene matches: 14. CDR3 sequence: CATWDESPSGYYKKLF. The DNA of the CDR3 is TGTGCCACCTGGGACGAATCCCCCTCGGGGTATTATAAGAAACTCTTT.

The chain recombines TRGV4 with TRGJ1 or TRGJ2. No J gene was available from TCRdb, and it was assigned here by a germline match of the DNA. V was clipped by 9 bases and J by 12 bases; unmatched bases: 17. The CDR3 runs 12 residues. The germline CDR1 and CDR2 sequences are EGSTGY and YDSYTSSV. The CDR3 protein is CATGYYYKGKLF. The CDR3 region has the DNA TGTGCCACCGGATATTATTATAAGGGGAAACTCTTT.

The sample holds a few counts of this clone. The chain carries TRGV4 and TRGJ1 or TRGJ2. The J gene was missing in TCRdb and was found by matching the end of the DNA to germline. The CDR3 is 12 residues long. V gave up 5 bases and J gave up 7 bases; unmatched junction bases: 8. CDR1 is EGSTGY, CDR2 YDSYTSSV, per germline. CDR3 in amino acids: CATWAGEYKKLF. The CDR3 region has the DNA TGTGCCACCTGGGCCGGGGAGTATAAGAAACTCTTT.

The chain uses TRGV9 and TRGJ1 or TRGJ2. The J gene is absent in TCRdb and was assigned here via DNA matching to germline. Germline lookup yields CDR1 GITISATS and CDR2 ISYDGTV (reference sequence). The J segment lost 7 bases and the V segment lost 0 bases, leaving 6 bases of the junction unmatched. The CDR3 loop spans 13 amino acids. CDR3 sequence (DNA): TGTGCCTTGTGGGAGGTGATGGGCTATAAGAAACTCTTT. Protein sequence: CALWEVMGYKKLF.

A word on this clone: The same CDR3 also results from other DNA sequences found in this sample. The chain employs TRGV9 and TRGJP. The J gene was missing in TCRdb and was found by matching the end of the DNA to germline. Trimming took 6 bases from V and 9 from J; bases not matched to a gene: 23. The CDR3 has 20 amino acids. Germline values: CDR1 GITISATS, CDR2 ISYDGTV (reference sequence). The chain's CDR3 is CALWKRTKPAVVLGKKIKVF. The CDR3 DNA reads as TGTGCCTTGTGGAAACGGACCAAACCCGCGGTCGTGTTGGGCAAAAAAATCAAGGTATTT.

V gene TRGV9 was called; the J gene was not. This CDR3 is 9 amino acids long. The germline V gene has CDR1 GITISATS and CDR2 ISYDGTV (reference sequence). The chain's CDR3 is CALWEVGLF. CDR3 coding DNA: TGTGCCTTGTGGGAGGTGGGACTCTTT.

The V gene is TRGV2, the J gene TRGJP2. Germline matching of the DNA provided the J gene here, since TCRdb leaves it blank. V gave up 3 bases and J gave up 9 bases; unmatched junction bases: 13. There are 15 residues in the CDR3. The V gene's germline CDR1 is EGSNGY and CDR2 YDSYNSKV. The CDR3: CATWDQSPPYWIKTF. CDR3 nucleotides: TGTGCCACCTGGGACCAGTCACCCCCTTATTGGATCAAGACGTTT.

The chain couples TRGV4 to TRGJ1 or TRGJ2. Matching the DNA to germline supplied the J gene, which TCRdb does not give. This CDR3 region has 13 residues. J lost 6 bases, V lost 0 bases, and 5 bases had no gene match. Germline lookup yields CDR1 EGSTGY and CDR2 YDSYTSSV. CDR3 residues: CATWDGQSYKKLF. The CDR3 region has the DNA TGTGCCACCTGGGATGGGCAGAGTTATAAGAAACTCTTT.

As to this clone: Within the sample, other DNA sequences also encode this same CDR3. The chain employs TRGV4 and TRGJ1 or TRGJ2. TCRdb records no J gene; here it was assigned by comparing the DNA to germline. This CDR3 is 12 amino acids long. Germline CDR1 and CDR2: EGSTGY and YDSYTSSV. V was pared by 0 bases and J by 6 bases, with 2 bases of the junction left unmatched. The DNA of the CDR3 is TGTGCCACCTGGGATGGGCGTTATAAGAAACTCTTT. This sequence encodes CATWDGRYKKLF.

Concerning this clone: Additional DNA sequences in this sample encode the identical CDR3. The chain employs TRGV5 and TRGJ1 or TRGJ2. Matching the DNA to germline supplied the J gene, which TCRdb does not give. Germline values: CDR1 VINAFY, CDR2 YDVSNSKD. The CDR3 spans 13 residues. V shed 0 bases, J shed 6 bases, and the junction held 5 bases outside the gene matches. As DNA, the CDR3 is TGTGCCACCTGGGACAGGCCAGGTTATAAGAAACTCTTT. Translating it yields CATWDRPGYKKLF.

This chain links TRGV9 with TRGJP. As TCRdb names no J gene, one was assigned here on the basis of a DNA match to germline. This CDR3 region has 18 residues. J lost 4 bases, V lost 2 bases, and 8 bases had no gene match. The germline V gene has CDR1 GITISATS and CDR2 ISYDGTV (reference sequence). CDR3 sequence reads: CALWEGIGQELGKKIKVF. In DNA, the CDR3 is TGTGCCTTGTGGGAGGGCATCGGTCAAGAGTTGGGCAAAAAAATCAAGGTATTT.

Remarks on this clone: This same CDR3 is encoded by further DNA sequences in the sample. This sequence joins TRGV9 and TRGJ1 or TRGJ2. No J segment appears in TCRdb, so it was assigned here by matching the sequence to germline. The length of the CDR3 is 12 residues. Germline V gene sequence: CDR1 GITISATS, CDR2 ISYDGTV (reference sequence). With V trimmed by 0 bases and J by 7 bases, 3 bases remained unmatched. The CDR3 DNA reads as TGTGCCTTGTGGGAGGTGGGGTATAAGAAACTCTTT. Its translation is CALWEVGYKKLF.

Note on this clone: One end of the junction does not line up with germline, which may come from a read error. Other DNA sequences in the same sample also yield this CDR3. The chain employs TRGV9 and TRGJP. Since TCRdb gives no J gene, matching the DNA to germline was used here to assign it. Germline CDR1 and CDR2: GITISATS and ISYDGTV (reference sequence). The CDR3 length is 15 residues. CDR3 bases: TGTGCCTTGTGGGGGCAAGAGTTGGGTAAAAAAATCAAGGTATTT. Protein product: CALWGQELGKKIKVF.

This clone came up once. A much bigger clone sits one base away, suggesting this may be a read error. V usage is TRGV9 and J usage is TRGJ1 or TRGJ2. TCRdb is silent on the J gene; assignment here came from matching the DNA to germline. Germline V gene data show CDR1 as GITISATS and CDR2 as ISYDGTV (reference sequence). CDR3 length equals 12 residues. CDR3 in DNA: TGTGCCTTGCGGGAGGTGCATCCTGAGAAACTCTTT. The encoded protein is CALREVHPEKLF.

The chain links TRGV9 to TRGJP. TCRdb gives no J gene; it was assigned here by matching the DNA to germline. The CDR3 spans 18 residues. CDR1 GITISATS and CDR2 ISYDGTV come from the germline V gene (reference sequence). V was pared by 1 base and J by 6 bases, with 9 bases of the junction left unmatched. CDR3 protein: CALWEVVVSELGKKIKVF. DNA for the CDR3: TGTGCCTTGTGGGAGGTAGTGGTCTCAGAGTTGGGCAAAAAAATCAAGGTATTT.

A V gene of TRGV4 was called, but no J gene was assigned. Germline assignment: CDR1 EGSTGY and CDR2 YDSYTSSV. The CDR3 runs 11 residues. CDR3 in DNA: TGTGCCACCTGGGATGGCCCCCGTTTCCTCTTT. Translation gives CATWDGPRFLF.

Written as DNA, the CDR3 is TGTGCCACCTGGGATAAATTCTATAAGAAACTCTTT. Translating it yields CATWDKFYKKLF. This chain uses TRGV8 with TRGJ1 or TRGJ2. The J gene was not available in TCRdb and was assigned here by matching the DNA to germline segments. V lost 2 bases, J lost 7 bases, and 5 bases stayed unmatched. The CDR3 runs 12 residues. CDR1 and CDR2 (germline): VENAVY, YDSYNSRV.

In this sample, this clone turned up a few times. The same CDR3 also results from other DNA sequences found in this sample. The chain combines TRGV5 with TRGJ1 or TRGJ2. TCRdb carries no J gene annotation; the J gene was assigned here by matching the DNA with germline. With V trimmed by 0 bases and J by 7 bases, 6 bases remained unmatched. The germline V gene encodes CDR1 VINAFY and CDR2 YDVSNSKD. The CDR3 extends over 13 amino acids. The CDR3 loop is CATWDRQGYKKLF. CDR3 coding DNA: TGTGCCACCTGGGACAGGCAGGGGTATAAGAAACTCTTT.

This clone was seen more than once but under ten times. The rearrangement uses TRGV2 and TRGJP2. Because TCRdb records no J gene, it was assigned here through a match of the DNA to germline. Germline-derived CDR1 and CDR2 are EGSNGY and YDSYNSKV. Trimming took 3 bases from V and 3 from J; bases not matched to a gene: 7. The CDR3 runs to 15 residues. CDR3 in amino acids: CATWDRARSDWIKTF. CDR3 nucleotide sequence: TGTGCCACCTGGGACAGAGCGCGTAGTGATTGGATCAAGACGTTT.

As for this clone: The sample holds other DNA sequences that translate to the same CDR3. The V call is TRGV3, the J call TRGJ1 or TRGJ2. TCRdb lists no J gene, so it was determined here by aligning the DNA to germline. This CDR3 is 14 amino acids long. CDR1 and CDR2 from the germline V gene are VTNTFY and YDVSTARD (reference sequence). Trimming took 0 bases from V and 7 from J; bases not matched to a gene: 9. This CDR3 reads CATWDRPFVYKKLF. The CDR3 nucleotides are TGTGCCACCTGGGACAGGCCATTCGTCTATAAGAAACTCTTT.

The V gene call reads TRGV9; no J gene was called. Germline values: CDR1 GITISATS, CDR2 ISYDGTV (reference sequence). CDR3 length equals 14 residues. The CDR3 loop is CALCPLGFDWIKTF. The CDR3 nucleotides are TGTGCCTTGTGCCCACTGGGGTTTGATTGGATAAAGACGTTT.

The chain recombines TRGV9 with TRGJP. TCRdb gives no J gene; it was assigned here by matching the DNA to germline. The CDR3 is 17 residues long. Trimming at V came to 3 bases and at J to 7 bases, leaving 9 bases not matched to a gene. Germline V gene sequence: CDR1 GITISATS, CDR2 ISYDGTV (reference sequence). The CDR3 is CALWERVLELGKKIKVF. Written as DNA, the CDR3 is TGTGCCTTGTGGGAGAGGGTGTTGGAGTTGGGCAAAAAAATCAAGGTATTT.

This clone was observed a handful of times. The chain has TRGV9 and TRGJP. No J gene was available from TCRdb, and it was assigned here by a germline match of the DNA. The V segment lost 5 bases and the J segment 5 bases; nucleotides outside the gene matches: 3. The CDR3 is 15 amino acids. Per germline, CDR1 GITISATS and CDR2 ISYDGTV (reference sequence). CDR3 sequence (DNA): TGTGCCTTGTGGGGGAAAGAGTTGGGCAAAAAAATCAAGGTATTT. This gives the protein CALWGKELGKKIKVF.

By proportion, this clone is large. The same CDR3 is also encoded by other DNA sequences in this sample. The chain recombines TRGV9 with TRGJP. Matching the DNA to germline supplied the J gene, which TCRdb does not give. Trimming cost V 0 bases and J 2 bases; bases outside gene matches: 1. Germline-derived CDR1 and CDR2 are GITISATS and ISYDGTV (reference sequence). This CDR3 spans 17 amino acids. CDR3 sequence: CALWEVRQELGKKIKVF. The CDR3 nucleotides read TGTGCCTTGTGGGAGGTGCGGCAAGAGTTGGGCAAAAAAATCAAGGTATTT.

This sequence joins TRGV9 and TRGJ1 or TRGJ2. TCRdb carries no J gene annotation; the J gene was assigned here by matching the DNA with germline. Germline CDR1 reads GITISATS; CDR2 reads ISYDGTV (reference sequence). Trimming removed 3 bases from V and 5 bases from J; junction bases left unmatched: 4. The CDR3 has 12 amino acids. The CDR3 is CALWETHYKKLF. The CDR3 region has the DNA TGTGCCTTGTGGGAGACCCATTATAAGAAACTCTTT.

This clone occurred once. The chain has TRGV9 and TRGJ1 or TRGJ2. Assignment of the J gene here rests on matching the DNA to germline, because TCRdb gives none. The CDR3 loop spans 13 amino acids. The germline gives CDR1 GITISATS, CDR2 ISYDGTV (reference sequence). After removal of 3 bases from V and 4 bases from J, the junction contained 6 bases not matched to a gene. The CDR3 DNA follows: TGTGCCTTGTGGGAGTTCCTATATTATAAGAAACTCTTT. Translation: CALWEFLYYKKLF.